One sample yielded the 27 T cell receptor beta chains listed below, sequenced in a study of spatial heterogeneity in lung cancer. MiXCR, run by TCRdb on the 5' RACE reads, gives a single entry per CDR3 protein. The sample carries 35,000 to 55,000 distinct CDR3 sequences, approximately 12% recorded once. Stated time point: blood at routine non-recurrence follow-up after resection. The sample consisted of PBMCs, taken at follow-up. Receptor source: a male donor with early-stage non-small cell lung cancer.

This clonotype has ten or more counts. The chain recombines TRBV2 with TRBJ1-2; D is perhaps TRBD1 (6 bases). V was cut by 7 bases and J by 1 base, with 16 bases left in between. The CDR3 is 15 residues long. Germline CDR1 reads SNHLY; CDR2 reads FYNNEI. CDR3 nucleotide sequence: TGTGCCAGCATTGGCCTTCGGGGGCGTAACTATGGCTACACCTTC. It yields the protein CASIGLRGRNYGYTF. Full variable domain (remainder filled in from reference TRBV2 and TRBJ1-2): EPEVTQTPSHQVTQMGQEVILRCVPISNHLYFYWYRQILGQKVEFLVSFYNNEISEKSEIFDDQFSVERPDGSNFTLKIRSTKLEDSAMYFCASIGLRGRNYGYTFGSGTRLTVV.

The V and J genes are TRBV28 and TRBJ1-5, with D uncertain. The CDR3 has 14 amino acids. Trimming removed 1 base from V and 4 bases from J, with 8 bases in between. The germline V gene has CDR1 MDHEN and CDR2 SYDVKM. CDR3 residues: CASSLLGRNQPQHF. For the CDR3, the DNA is TGTGCCAGCAGTTTATTGGGCCGAAATCAGCCCCAGCATTTT.

Only a few counts were recorded for this clonotype. CDR3 protein: CASSSPTRTQHF. The DNA for the CDR3 is TGTGCCAGCAGTTCCCCGACAAGGACCCAGCATTTT. The chain joins TRBV6-2 or TRBV6-3 to TRBJ1-5; D remains ambiguous. With 4 bases removed from V and 11 bases from J, the gap between germline ends came to 12 bases. Germline V lookup: CDR1 MNHEY, CDR2 SVGEGT. CDR3 size: 12 residues.

This clonotype came up once. V is TRBV7-9 and J is TRBJ2-7, with TRBD1 matching 8 bases. Trimming took 8 bases from V and 5 from J; bases not matched to a gene: 11. Germline V gene lookup returns CDR1 SEHNR and CDR2 FQNEAQ (reference sequence). This CDR3 comprises 14 residues. The CDR3 coding sequence is TGTGCCAGCGGCCCAGGGGGCCCTAGGGACGAGCAGTACTTC. Translating it yields CASGPGGPRDEQYF.

V and J are TRBV20-1 and TRBJ2-1, with TRBD2 as a possible D gene (5 bases). V was clipped by 3 bases and J by 9 bases, with 12 bases between them. This CDR3 is built from 12 residues. In germline, CDR1 is DFQATT, CDR2 SNEGSKA (reference sequence). The CDR3 bases are TGCAGTGCTAGTAAAGGTGCGGGTGAGCAGTTCTTC. It translates to CSASKGAGEQFF.

The chain recombines TRBV7-6 with TRBJ1-1, with 10 bases matching TRBD1. Looked up from germline, CDR1 is SGHVS and CDR2 is FNYEAQ. V was clipped by 3 bases and J by 1 base; unmatched bases: 2. The CDR3 totals 15 residues. CDR3 nucleotide sequence: TGTGCCAGCAGCTTGAGGACAGGGGGGAACACTGAAGCTTTCTTT. Its protein is CASSLRTGGNTEAFF.

Concerning this clonotype itself: This could be a read error, since a much larger clone is one nucleotide away. This rearrangement joins TRBV20-1 to TRBJ1-2; 8 bases are shared with TRBD1. The CDR3 has 13 residues. Germline lookup yields CDR1 DFQATT and CDR2 SNEGSKA (reference sequence). CDR3 loop: CSALTGDHYSYTF. In DNA, the CDR3 is TGCAGTGCTCTGACAGGGGACCACTATAGCTACACCTTC.

In its sample, this clonotype was seen a few times. The genes are TRBV4-1 and TRBJ2-7; D is unclear. The CDR3 contains 15 residues. The germline V gene encodes CDR1 MGHRA and CDR2 YSYEKL. V lost 5 bases and J 3 bases, leaving 17 bases between the germline ends. The DNA for the CDR3 is TGCGCCAGCAGCTTACAGCTAAGTAGGGACTACGAGCAGTACTTC. It codes for CASSLQLSRDYEQYF.

The sample holds a few counts of this clonotype. This chain joins TRBV19 and TRBJ1-5; TRBD1 agrees at 7 bases. The ends lost 6 bases at V and 10 bases at J; junction bases unmatched: 18. From germline, CDR1 is LNHDA and CDR2 SQIVND (reference sequence). The CDR3 runs 16 residues. DNA for the CDR3: TGTGCCAGTAGCCGGCAACCCCGGGACAGTTATTCCCCCCAGCATTTT. Its protein is CASSRQPRDSYSPQHF.

This clonotype occurred many times. J is TRBJ1-6 and V is TRBV12-3 or TRBV12-4; D not resolved. The germline V and J ends were trimmed by 3 bases and 5 bases, with 8 bases remaining between them. The CDR3 extends over 14 amino acids. This CDR3 reads CASSLEENNSPLHF. The CDR3 bases are TGTGCCAGCAGTTTGGAAGAGAATAATTCACCCCTCCACTTT.

The chain is built from TRBV7-9 and TRBJ1-1; 9 nucleotides agree with TRBD1. The junction had 4 bases not matched to a gene; V was cut back by 5 bases and J by 0 bases. CDR3 length equals 15 residues. Germline CDR1 is SEHNR and CDR2 is FQNEAQ (reference sequence). The CDR3 DNA reads as TGTGCCAGCAGCCCAGGACAGGGGATGAACACTGAAGCTTTCTTT. As protein: CASSPGQGMNTEAFF.

This clonotype was observed at least ten times. V usage is TRBV29-1 and J usage is TRBJ2-2; D gene unclear. V lost 5 bases and J 9 bases, leaving 13 bases between the germline ends. CDR1 SQVTM and CDR2 ANQGSEA come from the germline V gene. The CDR3 has 12 residues. The CDR3 DNA sequence: TGCAGCGTTTCTAGGGAACACCGGGAGCTGTTTTTT. It is translated as CSVSREHRELFF.

This clonotype showed up many times. The V call is TRBV7-2, the J call TRBJ2-7; TRBD2 matches at 8 bases. Looked up from germline, CDR1 is SGHTA and CDR2 is FQGNSA. V shed 1 base, J shed 4 bases, and the junction held 6 bases outside the gene matches. CDR3 length: 15 amino acids. CDR3 nucleotide sequence: TGTGCCAGCAGCTTAGTCACGGGACTAGTGTACGAGCAGTACTTC. Translated: CASSLVTGLVYEQYF.

A few counts support this clonotype. The chain carries TRBV29-1 and TRBJ2-2; D uncertain. V was shortened by 5 bases and J by 3 bases, with 7 bases between the two germline ends. Germline V gives CDR1 SQVTM, CDR2 ANQGSEA. This CDR3 has 12 residues. CDR3 in amino acids: CSVRRDTGELFF. The CDR3 DNA reads as TGCAGCGTTCGCCGGGACACCGGGGAGCTGTTTTTT.

This clonotype has a handful of counts. The chain couples TRBV19 to TRBJ1-5; TRBD1 agrees at 12 bases. The CDR3 totals 19 residues. The ends lost 3 bases at V and 0 bases at J; junction bases unmatched: 9. Germline CDR1 and CDR2: LNHDA and SQIVND (reference sequence). The CDR3 here is CASSIYPGQGAYSNQPQHF. In nucleotides, the CDR3 is TGTGCCAGTAGTATTTATCCGGGACAGGGGGCTTATAGCAATCAGCCCCAGCATTTT.

This chain joins TRBV7-2 and TRBJ2-5; maybe TRBD2 (5 bases). Germline V gene lookup returns CDR1 SGHTA and CDR2 FQGNSA. Trimming left V 7 bases short and J 2 bases short, with 11 bases between. The CDR3 length is 13 residues. This CDR3 is CASTSRDQETQYF. The DNA for the CDR3 is TGTGCCAGCACCAGCCGGGATCAAGAGACCCAGTACTTC.

Remarks on this clonotype: Since a much larger clone is just one base distant, this may be a read error. The chain carries TRBV6-2 or TRBV6-3 and TRBJ2-7; 7 bases match TRBD2. Per the germline V gene, CDR1 is MNHEY and CDR2 is SVGEGT. CDR3 length: 14 residues. V gave up 2 bases and J gave up 6 bases; unmatched junction bases: 7. CDR3 region: CASSYPGLVGEQYF. The CDR3 DNA reads TGTGCCAGCAGTTACCCTGGACTAGTGGGCGAGCAGTACTTC.

The chain recombines TRBV25-1 with TRBJ2-3, with TRBD2 matching over 11 bases. The CDR3 extends over 16 amino acids. Germline loops: CDR1 MGHDK, CDR2 SYGVNS. The V and J ends lost 4 bases and 0 bases, in that order; junction bases with no gene match: 3. Here the CDR3 DNA reads TGTGCCAGCAGTGCGGGACTAGCGGATAGCACAGATACGCAGTATTTT. Protein sequence: CASSAGLADSTDTQYF.

This clonotype was counted only a few times. This chain joins TRBV7-8 and TRBJ2-1, with TRBD1 matching 7 bases. Germline values: CDR1 SGHVS, CDR2 FQNEAQ. The J segment lost 15 bases and the V segment lost 1 base, leaving 6 bases of the junction unmatched. This CDR3 has 12 amino acids. The CDR3 loop is CASSLGRQGSFF. The CDR3 nucleotides read TGTGCCAGCAGCTTAGGGAGACAGGGTTCGTTCTTC.

Many counts were recorded for this clonotype. The rearrangement links TRBV5-5 to TRBJ1-5, with D tentatively TRBD1 (5 bases). Germline assignment: CDR1 SGHKS and CDR2 YYEKEE (reference sequence). This CDR3 contains 15 residues. V dropped 0 bases and J dropped 6 bases, with 13 bases sitting between them. CDR3 amino acids: CASSLGGTVSQPQHF. CDR3 in DNA: TGTGCCAGCAGCTTGGGGGGGACCGTAAGTCAGCCCCAGCATTTT.

The chain recombines TRBV12-3 or TRBV12-4 with TRBJ2-1, with TRBD2 matching 11 bases. Germline trimming cut 5 bases from V and 3 bases from J; bases unmatched to any gene: 6. The CDR3 is made up of 16 amino acids. The CDR3 reads CASSPLAGGLYNEQFF. In nucleotides, the CDR3 is TGTGCCAGCAGTCCTCTAGCGGGAGGTCTCTACAATGAGCAGTTCTTC.

In this sample, this clonotype turned up a few times. The J gene is TRBJ2-1, the V gene TRBV27; 10 bases align to TRBD2. The CDR3 is 13 amino acids. Per germline, CDR1 MNHEY and CDR2 SMNVEV (reference sequence). J lost 8 bases, V lost 7 bases, and 5 bases had no gene match. The CDR3 loop reads CASKAGGPYEQFF. CDR3 in DNA: TGTGCCAGCAAAGCGGGAGGGCCTTATGAGCAGTTCTTC.

CDR3 protein: CAWSAPTATEYF. The CDR3 nucleotides are TGTGCCTGGAGTGCTCCTACCGCCACAGAATATTTT. The chain has TRBV30 and TRBJ1-3; D gene unclear. The CDR3 covers 12 residues. V lost 1 base and J 15 bases, leaving 16 bases between the germline ends. Looked up from germline, CDR1 is GTSNPN and CDR2 is SVGIG (reference sequence).

The chain joins TRBV7-8 to TRBJ2-7, with TRBD2 matching over 9 bases. CDR1 is SGHVS, CDR2 FQNEAQ, per germline. CDR3 length: 14 amino acids. With V trimmed by 4 bases and J by 7 bases, 8 bases remained unmatched. The CDR3 region has the DNA TGTGCCAGCAGCTCCCTAGCGGGGCCGGGGGAGCAGTACTTC. Encoded protein: CASSSLAGPGEQYF.

This clonotype occurred many times. The CDR3 spells CASRGGFTEAFF. Here the CDR3 DNA reads TGTGCCAGCAGGGGGGGTTTCACTGAAGCTTTCTTT. The chain uses TRBV7-9 and TRBJ1-1; a possible D gene is TRBD1 (5 bases). This CDR3 spans 12 amino acids. V lost 6 bases and J lost 4, with 9 bases in between. Germline CDR1 and CDR2: SEHNR and FQNEAQ (reference sequence). The full variable domain, with the rest looked up from reference TRBV7-9 and TRBJ1-1, is DTGVSQNPRHKITKRGQNVTFRCDPISEHNRLYWYRQTLGQGPEFLTYFQNEAQLEKSRLLSDRFSAERPKGSFSTLEIQRTEQGDSAMYLCASRGGFTEAFFGQGTRLTVV.

This clonotype occurred many times. The chain employs TRBV7-2 and TRBJ1-2, with a weak D call TRBD1 (6 bases). Germline V CDR1 and CDR2: SGHTA, FQGNSA. This CDR3 has 14 amino acids. Trimming removed 7 bases from V and 2 bases from J, with 14 bases in between. The CDR3 DNA sequence: TGTGCCAGCAATGACGCGGGGGCAAACTATGGCTACACCTTC. This sequence encodes CASNDAGANYGYTF.

This clonotype was counted only a few times. V usage is TRBV6-1 and J usage is TRBJ1-4; maybe TRBD1 (6 bases). Trimming left V 6 bases short and J 7 bases short, with 12 bases between. This CDR3 spans 13 amino acids. Germline assignment: CDR1 MNHNS and CDR2 SASEGT. This CDR3 reads CASRGQSSEKLFF. CDR3 bases: TGTGCCAGCAGAGGACAGTCCAGTGAAAAACTGTTTTTT.